This T cell receptor (beta chain) was sequenced in a study of T-cell reconstitution after alpha-beta-depleted transplantation in children. The CDR3 is 16 residues long. The germline gives CDR1 SGHVS, CDR2 FQNEAQ. Deletions cut 5 bases from V and 0 bases from J, with 11 bases between. Only a few counts were recorded for this clonotype. The TCRbeta library incorporated unique molecular identifiers. TCRdb redid the calling of the PCR reads with MiXCR, one entry per CDR3 protein. Here the sample spans approximately 270,000 distinct CDR3 sequences, approximately 9.6% being singletons. The V call is TRBV7-8, the J call TRBJ2-6; weak D call: TRBD2 (5 bases). This receptor was obtained from a human donor who donated a stem cell graft to a child with SCID. Sequences were derived from PBMCs from the stem cell graft donor, sampled from the stem cell graft. The CDR3 protein is CASSPDGLSGANVLTF. DNA of the CDR3: TGTGCCAGCAGCCCGGACGGACTCTCTGGGGCCAACGTCCTGACTTTC.